Listed below are T cell receptor beta chains from one sample, sequenced in a study of spatial heterogeneity in lung cancer. TCRdb called the 5' RACE reads again in MiXCR, with one record for every CDR3 protein. The sample includes 20,000 to 25,000 distinct CDR3 sequences, about 5.6% seen only once; the top ten take about 32%. The sequences come from PBMCs, collected at surgery. The receptors shown here come from a male donor with early-stage non-small cell lung cancer. The CDR3 runs from the conserved cysteine through the conserved F or W. A D gene is named only where the DNA matches it firmly. The size field is filled for only some rows; it gives once, few, many or a size class.

TRBV5-1	TRBJ2-1	NA	TRBD2	16	CASSLVAGEVYNEQFF	TGCGCCAGCAGCTTGGTCGCGGGAGAGGTTTACAATGAGCAGTTCTTC
TRBV6-2/TRBV6-3	TRBJ2-1	few	TRBD2	15	CASSVGLGSYNEQFF	TGTGCCAGCAGTGTAGGACTAGGGTCCTACAATGAGCAGTTCTTC
TRBV10-3	TRBJ1-2	many	TRBD1	17	CAIRNSARTGGFGGYTF	TGTGCCATCAGGAACAGCGCCAGGACAGGGGGCTTTGGTGGCTACACCTTC
TRBV7-8	TRBJ2-3	many	TRBD2	15	CASSSNSGGADTQYF	TGTGCCAGCAGCTCTAATAGCGGGGGGGCAGATACGCAGTATTTT
TRBV28	TRBJ2-5	NA	NA	15	CASSSRTEWQETQYF	TGTGCCAGCAGTTCCCGGACAGAATGGCAAGAGACCCAGTACTTC
TRBV9	TRBJ2-7	many	TRBD1	14	CASSDGDRSMEQYF	TGTGCCAGCAGCGATGGGGACAGGTCGATGGAGCAGTACTTC
TRBV5-1	TRBJ2-2	many	TRBD1	16	CASSPTQGIRTGELFF	TGCGCCAGCAGCCCTACACAGGGGATACGCACCGGGGAGCTGTTTTTT
TRBV6-2/TRBV6-3	TRBJ2-7	many	NA	16	CASSYRGHGRVDEQYF	TGTGCCAGCAGTTACAGGGGGCACGGGAGAGTGGACGAGCAGTACTTC
TRBV5-1	TRBJ1-4	many	NA	14	CASSLGGLEEKLFF	TGCGCCAGCAGCTTGGGGGGTTTGGAAGAAAAACTGTTTTTT
TRBV9	TRBJ1-5	few	NA	15	CASSVGGESNQPQHF	TGTGCCAGCAGCGTAGGGGGTGAGAGCAATCAGCCCCAGCATTTT
TRBV19	TRBJ2-5	many	TRBD1	15	CASSIDRDDGETQYF	TGTGCCAGTAGTATCGACAGGGACGACGGAGAGACCCAGTACTTC
TRBV7-8	TRBJ2-7	many	TRBD2	15	CASSLRGGSSYEQYF	TGTGCCAGCAGCTTACGGGGGGGAAGCTCCTACGAGCAGTACTTC
TRBV19	TRBJ2-3	many	NA	15	CASSKAGKRGDTQYF	TGTGCCAGTAGTAAGGCAGGGAAAAGGGGGGATACGCAGTATTTT
TRBV30	TRBJ1-2	many	TRBD1	12	CAWGGQGSGYTF	TGTGCCTGGGGGGGACAGGGAAGCGGCTACACCTTC
TRBV7-9	TRBJ2-5	many	TRBD2	15	CASSRGTSGVETQYF	TGTGCCAGCAGCCGCGGGACTAGCGGGGTTGAGACCCAGTACTTC
TRBV7-9	TRBJ2-7	many	NA	15	CASSPGQSISYEQYF	TGTGCCAGCAGCCCCGGACAGAGCATATCTTACGAGCAGTACTTC
TRBV19	TRBJ2-1	NA	NA	16	CASSPQVGRAYNEQFF	TGTGCCAGTAGTCCGCAGGTTGGCAGGGCCTACAATGAGCAGTTCTTC
TRBV18	TRBJ1-5	many	NA	14	CASRGQGGNQPQHF	TGTGCCAGCCGGGGGCAGGGCGGGAATCAGCCCCAGCATTTT
TRBV6-2/TRBV6-3	TRBJ2-3	NA	NA	12	CASPISTDTQYF	TGTGCCAGCCCTATATCAACAGATACGCAGTATTTT
TRBV28	TRBJ1-4	many	NA	13	CASMGGSDEKLFF	TGTGCCAGCATGGGGGGAAGTGATGAAAAACTGTTTTTT
TRBV5-8	TRBJ2-7	few	NA	15	CASSSWTERGYEQYF	TGTGCCAGCAGCTCCTGGACGGAGAGGGGCTACGAGCAGTACTTC
TRBV27	TRBJ2-3	many	TRBD1	15	CASSSGQPLTDTQYF	TGTGCCAGCAGTTCGGGACAGCCGTTAACAGATACGCAGTATTTT
TRBV6-5	TRBJ1-2	many	NA	17	CASSYSSQDHSYYGYTF	TGTGCCAGCAGTTACTCGTCCCAGGACCATAGTTACTATGGCTACACCTTC
TRBV5-1	TRBJ2-3	many	TRBD2	15	CASSPRTSGVDTQYF	TGCGCCAGCAGCCCGCGGACCAGCGGGGTTGATACGCAGTATTTT
TRBV7-3	TRBJ2-3	NA	NA	17	CASSLTYRGDGTDTQYF	TGTGCCAGCAGCTTAACGTATCGTGGGGATGGAACAGATACGCAGTATTTT
TRBV10-3	TRBJ2-2	many	NA	15	CAISDRERNTGELFF	TGTGCCATCAGTGATCGGGAGAGAAACACCGGGGAGCTGTTTTTT
TRBV6-5	TRBJ1-5	many	NA	15	CASSYGPSSNQPQHF	TGTGCCAGCAGTTACGGGCCAAGTAGCAATCAGCCCCAGCATTTT
TRBV2	TRBJ2-7	many	NA	11	CASSVSYEQYF	TGTGCCAGCAGTGTCTCCTACGAGCAGTACTTC
TRBV5-1	TRBJ1-1	many	NA	15	CASSLPRTSNTEAFF	TGCGCCAGCAGCTTGCCCAGGACCTCGAACACTGAAGCTTTCTTT
TRBV4-1	TRBJ2-1	few	NA	15	CASSLLGTRHNEQFF	TGCGCCAGCAGCCTTTTGGGGACAAGACACAATGAGCAGTTCTTC
TRBV7-2	TRBJ2-5	many	NA	14	CASRFLDPRETQYF	TGTGCCAGCAGATTTCTGGACCCGCGAGAGACCCAGTACTTC
TRBV5-6	TRBJ2-7	NA	NA	15	CASSYNGRSFYEQYF	TGTGCCAGCAGCTATAACGGACGGTCCTTCTACGAGCAGTACTTC
TRBV5-1	TRBJ2-1	many	TRBD1	15	CASSLGTGSVNEQFF	TGCGCCAGCAGCTTGGGGACAGGGTCGGTAAATGAGCAGTTCTTC
TRBV7-6	TRBJ2-7	many	TRBD1	14	CASSLGGQTYEQYF	TGTGCCAGCAGCTTAGGGGGACAGACCTACGAGCAGTACTTC
TRBV6-5	TRBJ2-2	NA	TRBD2	15	CASEGAGRGTGELFF	TGTGCCAGTGAGGGAGCGGGGCGGGGCACCGGGGAGCTGTTTTTT
TRBV7-2	TRBJ1-1	few	NA	17	CASSLFSRGLLNTEAFF	TGTGCCAGCAGCTTATTTTCCCGGGGGCTGTTGAACACTGAAGCTTTCTTT
TRBV20-1	TRBJ2-1	many	TRBD2	10	CSALRTRHPF	TGCAGTGCCTTGCGGACTAGGCACCCCTTC
TRBV4-3	TRBJ2-7	many	TRBD2	15	CASSQDGLAAGEQYF	TGCGCCAGCAGCCAGGACGGACTAGCGGCGGGCGAGCAGTACTTC
TRBV7-3	TRBJ1-1	many	NA	14	CASSSKPGQTEAFF	TGTGCCAGCAGCTCAAAACCCGGACAGACAGAAGCTTTCTTT
TRBV6-2/TRBV6-3	TRBJ2-3	many	NA	13	CASRPWSTDTQYF	TGTGCCAGCAGGCCCTGGAGCACAGATACGCAGTATTTT
TRBV12-3/TRBV12-4	TRBJ2-5	many	TRBD1	15	CASSEWTGGGETQYF	TGTGCCAGCAGTGAATGGACAGGGGGCGGTGAGACCCAGTACTTC
TRBV7-9	TRBJ2-2	medium-sized	NA	17	CASSDPPGLSNTGELFF	TGTGCCAGCAGCGATCCTCCGGGACTTTCGAACACCGGGGAGCTGTTTTTT
TRBV20-1	TRBJ2-5	many	NA	13	CSAPPRFQETQYF	TGCAGTGCTCCCCCCAGATTTCAAGAGACCCAGTACTTC
TRBV5-1	TRBJ2-1	many	TRBD2	16	CASSLGATSGANEQFF	TGCGCCAGCAGCTTGGGGGCGACTAGCGGGGCCAATGAGCAGTTCTTC
TRBV19	TRBJ2-1	few	TRBD2	14	CASSILAGGNEQFF	TGTGCCAGTAGTATATTAGCGGGAGGGAATGAGCAGTTCTTC
TRBV28	TRBJ2-7	NA	TRBD1	16	CASTQTGTGSSYEQYF	TGTGCCAGCACCCAGACCGGGACAGGGAGCTCCTACGAGCAGTACTTC
TRBV6-2/TRBV6-3	TRBJ1-6	NA	TRBD1	15	CASSSLDRARSPLHF	TGTGCCAGCAGTTCGCTCGACAGGGCACGTTCACCCCTCCACTTT
TRBV3-1	TRBJ1-4	few	NA	16	CASSQDRRRGGEKLFF	TGTGCCAGCAGCCAAGATCGAAGGAGGGGGGGAGAAAAACTGTTTTTT
TRBV19	TRBJ1-2	many	TRBD1	15	CASRLQTGGSYGYTF	TGTGCCAGTAGACTCCAGACAGGGGGCAGCTATGGCTACACCTTC
TRBV6-2/TRBV6-3	TRBJ2-2	many	TRBD1	15	CASRRDRVSTGELFF	TGTGCCAGCAGGAGGGACAGGGTCTCAACCGGGGAGCTGTTTTTT
TRBV6-2/TRBV6-3	TRBJ2-1	many	NA	16	CASSRPANAGHNEQFF	TGTGCCAGCAGTAGACCCGCGAACGCTGGACACAATGAGCAGTTCTTC
TRBV18	TRBJ1-2	NA	NA	13	CASSSPTRYGYTF	TGTGCCAGCTCATCACCGACCCGCTATGGCTACACCTTC
TRBV7-4	TRBJ1-1	many	NA	15	CASSYPLRGWTEAFF	TGTGCCAGCAGCTACCCCCTGAGAGGATGGACTGAAGCTTTCTTT
TRBV7-2	TRBJ2-4	NA	NA	13	CASRRRGGGIQYF	TGTGCCAGCAGGAGAAGGGGGGGAGGCATTCAGTACTTC
TRBV7-9	TRBJ1-1	many	NA	13	CASSLDLNTEAFF	TGTGCCAGCAGCTTAGACCTTAACACTGAAGCTTTCTTT
TRBV6-5	TRBJ2-3	few	NA	16	CASSFSPPPMAHTQYF	TGTGCCAGCAGTTTCTCCCCTCCCCCGATGGCACATACGCAGTATTTT
TRBV30	TRBJ2-4	many	NA	12	CAWIAHKNIQYF	TGTGCCTGGATCGCCCACAAAAACATTCAGTACTTC
TRBV20-1	TRBJ1-5	few	TRBD1	14	CSARPGTGLQPQHF	TGCAGTGCTAGGCCCGGGACAGGGCTTCAGCCCCAGCATTTT
TRBV19	TRBJ2-7	NA	NA	14	CASSPRRSAYEQYF	TGTGCCAGTTCCCCACGGAGGTCCGCCTACGAGCAGTACTTC
TRBV5-1	TRBJ2-5	many	NA	16	CASAPSPGRDKETQYF	TGCGCCAGCGCCCCCTCCCCGGGACGAGACAAAGAGACCCAGTACTTC